The 12 T cell receptor beta chains below all came from one sample that was sequenced in a study of T cells after somatic rescue of genetic block. Produced via immunoSEQ multiplex PCR; TCRdb's table is partial and in-frame only. The table includes about 70,000 clones, about 92% detected once. Sequencing was done on a sample of peripheral blood mononuclear cells (PBMCs). The receptor set was obtained from a man aged 35-49 years.

This clone was detected only once. The chain employs TRBV2 and TRBJ2-2; D not certain. CDR1 is SNHLY and CDR2 is FYNNEI in the germline V gene. The CDR3 consists of 13 residues. Trimming took off 6 bases at V and 5 bases at J, with 10 bases between the two ends. Here the CDR3 DNA reads TGTGCCAGCAGGACCCAGGTGACCGGGGAGCTGTTTTTT. It specifies CASRTQVTGELFF. The full variable domain, completed using reference TRBV2 and TRBJ2-2, is EPEVTQTPSHQVTQMGQEVILRCVPISNHLYFYWYRQILGQKVEFLVSFYNNEISEKSEIFDDQFSVERPDGSNFTLKIRSTKLEDSAMYFCASRTQVTGELFFGEGSRLTVL.

The chain employs TRBV6-1 and TRBJ2-3, with D perhaps matching TRBD2 (5 bases). This CDR3 contains 12 residues. The V gene lost 6 bases and the J gene lost 5 bases, with 9 bases spanning the gap. CDR1 MNHNS and CDR2 SASEGT come from the germline V gene. In DNA form, the CDR3 reads TGTGCCAGCAGCCTTGCGGGAGATACGCAGTATTTT. Its translation: CASSLAGDTQYF.

The chain has TRBV6-5 and TRBJ1-6, with D possibly matching TRBD1 (5 bases). V was pared by 5 bases and J by 8 bases, with 13 bases between. Germline V gene data show CDR1 as MNHEY and CDR2 as SVGAGI. The CDR3 has 14 residues. As DNA, the CDR3 is TGTGCCAGCAGTCGCGGGGGTGGGGATTCACCCCTCCACTTT. The encoded protein is CASSRGGGDSPLHF.

V is TRBV10-3 and J is TRBJ2-7; no clear D. The CDR3 runs 13 residues. From germline, CDR1 is ENHRY and CDR2 SYGVKD. V was pared by 2 bases and J by 1 base, with 6 bases between. In DNA form, the CDR3 reads TGTGCCATCAGTGAGATAGGTTCCTACGAGCAGTACTTC. This sequence encodes CAISEIGSYEQYF.

This rearrangement joins TRBV5-1 to TRBJ1-5; D perhaps matches TRBD1 (5 bases). The CDR3 has 18 amino acids. V was shortened by 0 bases and J by 0 bases, with 16 bases between the two germline ends. CDR1 is SGHRS and CDR2 is YFSETQ in the germline V gene. CDR3 protein: CASSLEWGPTISNQPQHF. The CDR3 DNA follows: TGCGCCAGCAGCTTGGAATGGGGACCCACTATTAGCAATCAGCCCCAGCATTTT.

This chain joins TRBV4-2 and TRBJ2-3; 10 nucleotides match TRBD2. Looked up from germline, CDR1 is LGHNA and CDR2 is YNFKEQ. The CDR3 consists of 16 residues. With 0 bases clipped from V and 6 bases from J, the junction kept 6 bases outside the gene matches. The CDR3 DNA is TGTGCCAGCAGCCAAGATCTAGCGGGGGCCCGGGATACGCAGTATTTT. Amino acid sequence: CASSQDLAGARDTQYF.

This clone was seen a single time. The chain carries TRBV10-2 and TRBJ2-7, with D hard to call. Per the germline V gene, CDR1 is WSHSY and CDR2 is SAAADI. The CDR3 loop spans 15 amino acids. The V end was cut by 3 bases, the J end by 3 bases, with 15 bases between. The CDR3 reads CASSDSTGSFYEQYF. In nucleotides, the CDR3 is TGCGCCAGCAGTGACTCCACCGGGTCCTTCTACGAGCAGTACTTC.

This clone has just one count. The rearrangement links TRBV19 to TRBJ2-1, with 9 bases aligning to TRBD2. Germline-derived CDR1 and CDR2 are LNHDA and SQIVND (reference sequence). CDR3 length: 15 residues. The trim removed 7 bases at V and 5 bases at J, leaving 9 bases unmatched. CDR3 sequence: CASISGVAGDNEQFF. CDR3 coding DNA: TGTGCCAGTATTTCGGGTGTAGCGGGGGACAATGAGCAGTTCTTC.

The chain has TRBV4-1 and TRBJ2-1; D gene uncertain. This CDR3 comprises 16 residues. Per germline, CDR1 MGHRA and CDR2 YSYEKL. Trimming took off 1 base at V and 0 bases at J, with 10 bases between the two ends. CDR3 protein: CASSQVDLISYNEQFF. DNA for the CDR3: TGCGCCAGCAGCCAAGTAGACTTGATCTCCTACAATGAGCAGTTCTTC.

The chain links TRBV7-2 to TRBJ1-5; possible D gene TRBD1, 6 bases. The CDR3 sequence is 13 residues long. CDR1 is SGHTA and CDR2 is FQGNSA in the germline V gene. V lost 5 bases and J 11 bases, leaving 16 bases between the germline ends. The CDR3 protein is CASSPGVVMAQHF. Here the CDR3 DNA reads TGTGCCAGCAGCCCAGGGGTCGTTATGGCCCAGCATTTT. Full variable domain (rest looked up from reference TRBV7-2 and TRBJ1-5): GAGVSQSPSNKVTEKGKDVELRCDPISGHTALYWYRQSLGQGLEFLIYFQGNSAPDKSGLPSDRFSAERTGGSVSTLTIQRTQQEDSAVYLCASSPGVVMAQHFGDGTRLSIL.

The rearrangement joins TRBV5-1 to TRBJ2-2; TRBD2 matches 9 bases. Germline trimming cut 1 base from V and 0 bases from J; bases unmatched to any gene: 4. CDR3 size: 17 residues. In germline, CDR1 is SGHRS, CDR2 YFSETQ. The CDR3 nucleotides are TGCGCCAGCAGCTTGATTAGCGGGGGAACGAACACCGGGGAGCTGTTTTTT. This sequence encodes CASSLISGGTNTGELFF.

The chain links TRBV7-2 to TRBJ2-3; D gene ambiguous. Germline V gene data show CDR1 as SGHTA and CDR2 as FQGNSA. V was shortened by 8 bases and J by 0 bases, with 12 bases between the two germline ends. The CDR3 runs 14 residues. The CDR3 loop reads CASSLQTSTDTQYF. The CDR3, as DNA: TGTGCCAGCTCCCTCCAAACGAGCACAGATACGCAGTATTTT. The whole variable domain, filled in from reference TRBV7-2 and TRBJ2-3, reads GAGVSQSPSNKVTEKGKDVELRCDPISGHTALYWYRQSLGQGLEFLIYFQGNSAPDKSGLPSDRFSAERTGGSVSTLTIQRTQQEDSAVYLCASSLQTSTDTQYFGPGTRLTVL.